The present entry profiles one TCR beta chain with its context. Its antigen is unknown. This sample was taken from a study of neoadjuvant nivolumab and ipilimumab in lung cancer. Study background: The combination arm added day-1 ipilimumab 1 mg/kg to nivolumab 3 mg/kg on days 1, 15, 29. Study findings and constraints: TCR richness and clonality were higher in tumors than adjacent uninvolved lung.

Germline assignment: CDR1 SGHRS and CDR2 YFSETQ. The V end was cut by 1 base, the J end by 6 bases, with 20 bases between. This CDR3 has 17 amino acids. The method was immunoSEQ multiplex PCR; TCRdb's version includes in-frame clones alone and lacks a portion of them. The sample holds about 26,000 clones, 80% to 85% seen once. The starting material was tumor tissue, obtained after neoadjuvant nivolumab, alone or with ipilimumab, at or shortly before surgery. This rearrangement joins TRBV5-1 to TRBJ2-1, with D tentatively TRBD1 (6 bases). This clonotype was sampled from an adult with non-small cell lung cancer. CDR3 DNA sequence: TGCGCCAGCAGCTTGAGGGGGTTATCGCAGAATTCCAATGAGCAGTTCTTC. Amino acids: CASSLRGLSQNSNEQFF.